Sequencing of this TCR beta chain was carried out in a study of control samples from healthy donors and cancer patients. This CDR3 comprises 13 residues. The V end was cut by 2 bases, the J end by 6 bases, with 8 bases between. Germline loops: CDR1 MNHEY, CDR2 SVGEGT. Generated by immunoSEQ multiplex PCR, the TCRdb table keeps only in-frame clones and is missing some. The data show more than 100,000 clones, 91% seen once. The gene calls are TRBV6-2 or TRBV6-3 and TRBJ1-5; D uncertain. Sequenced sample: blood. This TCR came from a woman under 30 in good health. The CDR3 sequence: CASSYVPAQPQHF. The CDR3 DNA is TGTGCCAGCAGTTACGTTCCCGCTCAGCCCCAGCATTTT.